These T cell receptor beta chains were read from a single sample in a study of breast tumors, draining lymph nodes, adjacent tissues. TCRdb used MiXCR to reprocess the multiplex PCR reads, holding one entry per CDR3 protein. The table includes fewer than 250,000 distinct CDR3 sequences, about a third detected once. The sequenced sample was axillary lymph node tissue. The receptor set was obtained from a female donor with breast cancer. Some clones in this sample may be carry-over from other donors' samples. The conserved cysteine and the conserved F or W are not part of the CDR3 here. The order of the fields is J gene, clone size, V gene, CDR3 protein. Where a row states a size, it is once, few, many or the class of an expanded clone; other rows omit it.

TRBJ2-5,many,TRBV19,ASSTTSGQETQY
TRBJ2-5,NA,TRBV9,ASSVGWTIQETQY
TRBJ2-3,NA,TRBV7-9,ASHTGGTDTQY
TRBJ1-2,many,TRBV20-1,SATGTDYGYT
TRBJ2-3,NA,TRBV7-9,ASSLARAGQGAAGTQY
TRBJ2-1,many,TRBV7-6,ASSLAGLAGVVEQF
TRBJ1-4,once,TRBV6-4,ASSRGNSYNEKLF
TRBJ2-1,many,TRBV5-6,ASSLDLWGEGEQF
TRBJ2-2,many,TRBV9,ASTLDYTGELF
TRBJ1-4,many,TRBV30,AWSVNAGPGLGKLF
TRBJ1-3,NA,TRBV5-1,ASSLDNPGNTIY
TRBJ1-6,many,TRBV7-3,ASSPNRGSPLH
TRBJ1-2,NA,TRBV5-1,ASRSTGGRGYT
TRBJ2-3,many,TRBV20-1,SASLAGGRTDTQY
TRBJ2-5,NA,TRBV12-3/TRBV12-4,ASSRDRKETQY
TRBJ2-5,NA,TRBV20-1,SARVGGETQY
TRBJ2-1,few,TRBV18,ASSRDRADEQF
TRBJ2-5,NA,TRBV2,ASSSRRGQEARY
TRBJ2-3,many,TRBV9,ASSVTGRSGTDTQY
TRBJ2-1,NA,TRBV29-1,SAWGDRSKNDQF
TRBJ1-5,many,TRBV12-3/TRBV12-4,ASSSGGPQH
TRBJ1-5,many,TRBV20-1,SARDPTANQPQH
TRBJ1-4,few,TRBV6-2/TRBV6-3,ASKSQGRTNEKLF
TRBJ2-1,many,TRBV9,ASSVSGSSYNEQF
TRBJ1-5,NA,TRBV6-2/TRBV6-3,ASSYSFYSNQPQH
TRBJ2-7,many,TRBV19,ASSGQGGNEQY
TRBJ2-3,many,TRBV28,ASSRDREADTQY
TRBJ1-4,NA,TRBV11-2,ASSYTGINEKLF
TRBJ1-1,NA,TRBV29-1,SVWDRGSTEAF
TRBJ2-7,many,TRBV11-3,ASSLDPLRGSPDEQY
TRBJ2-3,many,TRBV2,ASETGTDTQY
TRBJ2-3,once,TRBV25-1,ASSEIRPYRGRNTDTQY
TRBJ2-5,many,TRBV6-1,ASGRTGRGAQETQY
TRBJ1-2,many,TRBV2,ASRTGYGYT
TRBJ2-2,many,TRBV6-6,ASSYARLNTGELF
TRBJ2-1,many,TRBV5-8,ASTLKRAVSYNEQF
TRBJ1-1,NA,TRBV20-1,SARDPGRDTEAF
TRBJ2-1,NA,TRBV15,ATSRDLAKNEQF
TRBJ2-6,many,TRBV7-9,ASSQTQYSGANVLT
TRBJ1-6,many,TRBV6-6,ASSYNSGGSPLH
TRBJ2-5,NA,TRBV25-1,ASRRQGSETQY
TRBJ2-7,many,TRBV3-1,ASSFFPGHRDEQY
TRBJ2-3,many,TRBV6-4,ASSDSAGPRDTQY
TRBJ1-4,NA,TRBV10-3,AISDPQAKDEKLF
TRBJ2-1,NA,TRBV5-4,ASSSPGPGLNEQF
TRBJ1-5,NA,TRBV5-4,ASSPDGGQPQH
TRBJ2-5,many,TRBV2,ASSIGGLGQTQY
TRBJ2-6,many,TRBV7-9,ASSTWVPGGANVLT
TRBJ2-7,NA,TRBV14,ASSQGQATVYEQY
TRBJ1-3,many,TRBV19,ASTPGRGVGNTIY
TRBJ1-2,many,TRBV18,ASSPGLYGYT
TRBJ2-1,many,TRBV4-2,ASSTAGGSYNEQF
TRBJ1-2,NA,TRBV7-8,ASSLDGSDYGYT
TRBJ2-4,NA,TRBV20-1,SAKGLAGVQAKNIQY
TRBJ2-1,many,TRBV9,ASSVVLSGKNHEQF
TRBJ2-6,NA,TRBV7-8,ASSLWADVLT